This record covers a single T cell receptor beta chain. RNA, once extracted, was reverse transcribed into cDNA for use as the sequencing template. The table came from immunoSEQ multiplex PCR; TCRdb's copy has only in-frame clones and leaves some out. The repertoire holds hundreds of thousands of clones, with approximately 61% as singletons. This record comes from a study of CD8+ T cells in alopecia areata. Germline trimming cut 2 bases from V and 4 bases from J; bases unmatched to any gene: 3. This CDR3 region has 14 residues. The V gene's germline CDR1 is WSHSY and CDR2 SAAADI. From alopecia areata patients, lesional scalp punch biopsies and peripheral blood were collected.

The chain recombines TRBV10-2 with TRBJ2-3; 7 nucleotides match TRBD1. Sequencing was performed on CD4+ T cells sorted from blood, taken at week 0. The receptor's source is a human donor with alopecia areata. CDR3 sequence (DNA): TGCGCCAGCAGTGAGAGGCAGGGGGCAGATACGCAGTATTTT. This gives the protein CASSERQGADTQYF.